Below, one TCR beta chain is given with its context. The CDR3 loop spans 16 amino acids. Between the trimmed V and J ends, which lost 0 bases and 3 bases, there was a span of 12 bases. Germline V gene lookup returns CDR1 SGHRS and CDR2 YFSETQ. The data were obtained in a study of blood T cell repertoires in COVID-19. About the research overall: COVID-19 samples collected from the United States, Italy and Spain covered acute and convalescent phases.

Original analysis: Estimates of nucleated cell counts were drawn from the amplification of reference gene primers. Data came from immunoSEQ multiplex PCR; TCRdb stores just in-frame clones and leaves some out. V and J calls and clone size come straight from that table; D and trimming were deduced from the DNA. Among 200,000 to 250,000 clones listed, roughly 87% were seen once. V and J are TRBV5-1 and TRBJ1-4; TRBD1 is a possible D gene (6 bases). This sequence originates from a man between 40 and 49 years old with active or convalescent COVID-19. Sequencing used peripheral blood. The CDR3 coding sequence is TGCGCCAGCAGCTTGGCCTTAGCAGGGGCTAATGAAAAACTGTTTTTT. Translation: CASSLALAGANEKLFF.